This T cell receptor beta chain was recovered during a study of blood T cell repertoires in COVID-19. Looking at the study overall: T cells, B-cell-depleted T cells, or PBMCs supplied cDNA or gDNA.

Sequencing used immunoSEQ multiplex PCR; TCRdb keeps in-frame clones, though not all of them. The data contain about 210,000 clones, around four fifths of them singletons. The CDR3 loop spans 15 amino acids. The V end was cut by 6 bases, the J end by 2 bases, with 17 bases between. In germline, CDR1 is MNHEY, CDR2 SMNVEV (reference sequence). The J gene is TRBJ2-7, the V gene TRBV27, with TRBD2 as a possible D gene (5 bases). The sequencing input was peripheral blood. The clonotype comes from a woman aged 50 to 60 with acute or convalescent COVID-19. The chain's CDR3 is CASSQRAEIPYEQYF. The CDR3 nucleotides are TGTGCCAGCAGCCAGAGGGCAGAGATCCCCTACGAGCAGTACTTC.